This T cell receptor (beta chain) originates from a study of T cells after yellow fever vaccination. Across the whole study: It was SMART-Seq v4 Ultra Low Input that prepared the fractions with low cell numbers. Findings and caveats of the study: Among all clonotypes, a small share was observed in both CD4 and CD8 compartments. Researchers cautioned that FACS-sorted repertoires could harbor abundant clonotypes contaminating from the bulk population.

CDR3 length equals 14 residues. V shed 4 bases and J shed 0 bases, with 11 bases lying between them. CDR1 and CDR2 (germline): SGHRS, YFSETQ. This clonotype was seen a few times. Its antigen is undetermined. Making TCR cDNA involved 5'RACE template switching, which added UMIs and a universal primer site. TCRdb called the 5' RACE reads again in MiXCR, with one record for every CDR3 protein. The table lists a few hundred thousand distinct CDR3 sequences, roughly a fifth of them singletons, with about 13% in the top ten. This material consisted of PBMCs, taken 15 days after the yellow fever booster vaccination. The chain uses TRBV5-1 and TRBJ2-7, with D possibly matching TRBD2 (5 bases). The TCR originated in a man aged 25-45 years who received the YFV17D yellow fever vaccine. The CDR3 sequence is CASSTDLSSYEQYF. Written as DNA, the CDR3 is TGCGCCAGCAGCACGGACTTGTCCTCCTACGAGCAGTACTTC.